What follows is one T cell receptor (beta chain) and its context. The specificity of this receptor is unknown. No per-base quality is available; no much larger clone lies one base away. This specimen comes from a study of cytomegalovirus exposure and HLA in healthy donors (dated by TCRdb to about 2017). About the investigation overall: In an earlier analysis of about 560 of the donors, around 290 Gb of sequence data and roughly 100 million unique TCR beta sequences from roughly 190 million T cells were reported. Approximately 300 gigabases of sequencing data and around 85 million unique TCR sequences made up an early release that covered several hundred HLA-typed donors. Of the 300 to 450 genotyped donors, 65% to 90% were placed in the genetic ancestry cluster associated with self-reported Caucasian donors. The study aimed to test whether signatures of past pathogen exposure could be identified by cataloging public T cell receptors. The study used immunosequencing to profile the T cell repertoires of approximately 640 subjects and linked those repertoires to cytomegalovirus serostatus. In addition to the first cohort of 666 subjects, a separate validation cohort of approximately 120 different subjects was used. The study combined high-throughput TCR immunosequencing, statistical association of individual TCRs with disease status, and machine learning to predict cytomegalovirus infection status. A later analysis re-analyzed previously published TCR beta repertoires from roughly 630 donors and added high-resolution HLA genotyping to study TCR occurrence patterns. Rather than drawing on any new phenotypic data, the later analysis identified candidate immune exposures from TCR beta sequences and the way those sequences occurred across donors. In an earlier analysis of over 550 of the donors, high-throughput TCR beta sequencing was used to judge whether each TCR beta V gene segment behaved as functional or pseudogenic. Donor age, sex, ethnicity and CMV serostatus were compiled together with the repertoire data. A later genetic analysis used genome-wide SNP genotypes for about 65% of the roughly 670 donors, treating that subset as a discovery cohort. Every repertoire in the discovery cohort had been generated on one and the same sequencing platform. Both class I and class II loci were covered by HLA typing, at four-digit resolution. Typing coverage varied by locus: about 629-630 donors for A, B, C, DRB1 and DQB1; around 560 for DQA1; about 600 for DPA1; about 450 for DPB1. Because of strong linkage in the cohort, roughly five DR-DQ haplotypes were treated as single units for association and clustering. Among about 360 genotyped donors of the cohort, an average of 235,054 unique TCR beta nucleotide sequences were sequenced per donor, roughly a sixth of them non-productive.

In total, roughly 670 healthy bone marrow donors made up the cohort. Cohort members were all nominally healthy when sampled, although unrecorded immune exposures were likely present. The donor was CMV seropositive and belonged to the group of more than 250 seropositive cohort members. Each donor provided a peripheral blood sample, and peripheral blood mononuclear cells were used for TCR beta sequencing. The Qiagen DNeasy Blood Extraction Kit was used to extract genomic DNA from the blood cell samples. The library came from the immunoSEQ multiplex PCR assay. A mixture of 60 forward primers for TCR Vbeta segments and 13 reverse primers for TCR Jbeta segments was used in the multiplex PCR. The CDR3 region of rearranged TCR beta genes was amplified from genomic DNA with a multiplex PCR assay. The amplified TCR beta libraries were sequenced on the Illumina HiSeq System as 87-base-pair reads. From the authors' description of their analysis: A later analysis counted tens of millions of unique TCR beta chains across the 550 to 800 repertoires, and some 12 million of these chains were shared by at least two donors. A nearest-neighbor algorithm error-corrected the raw reads and collapsed the reads into unique sequences, merging closely related sequences to remove PCR and sequencing errors. To assign V, D and J gene segments, CDR3 sequences were aligned to IMGT reference sequences. Each retained sequence needed at least a six-nucleotide match to both a V gene segment and a J gene segment. Rearrangements were called productive when the CDR3 lacked stop codons and stayed in frame with V and J; all others were non-productive. Following IMGT convention, CDR3 was defined as the stretch from the second conserved V-encoded cysteine to the conserved J-encoded phenylalanine. In an earlier analysis of around 600 of the donors, sequences lacking an unambiguous match to a single V gene segment were excluded. An earlier analysis of 587 of the donors called V segments functional above 56.7% productive rearrangements and segregating when the between-donor standard deviation exceeded 5%. A statistical classification framework was built to diagnose cytomegalovirus status from the catalog of TCR beta chain sequences. In a later analysis, TCR nucleotide sequences were compared against IMGT/GENE-DB human TR gene sequences so that V and J genes could be assigned. A later analysis assigned CDR3 sequences and most-parsimonious VDJ recombination scenarios with the TCRdist pipeline. In a later analysis, each TCR beta chain was defined by its CDR3 amino acid sequence together with its V-gene family, and reads lacking a unique V-gene family were excluded. To address suspected cross-contamination and a sequencing artifact, a later analysis removed roughly 580 highly shared, low-generation-probability nucleotide sequences. In a later analysis, a clonal expansion index for each public chain was calculated from normalized within-repertoire ranks of inferred template counts. Generation probabilities in a later analysis came from a VDJ recombination model fitted to out-of-frame rearrangements, and those results were checked against IGoR. In a later analysis, hypergeometric tests were used to score TCR-TCR, TCR-HLA and TCR-CMV co-occurrence, with a repertoire-size bias correction applied to TCR pairs. False discovery rates were estimated in a later analysis by permuting HLA or CMV assignments 20 times. In a later analysis, co-occurring TCRs were grouped using DBSCAN, with TCRdist sequence similarity added in when clustering inside HLA-allele-positive subsets. Repertoires with fewer than 30,000 or more than 120,000 public chains, plus five repertoires with anomalous nucleotide sharing, were excluded from co-occurrence clustering. This immuneACCESS table, as held by TCRdb, lists in-frame sequences with V and J called but not all clones. Of the missing ones, under half trace to an unresolved V gene in checked studies; the others have no known cause. V and J calls and clone size come straight from that table; D and trimming were deduced from the DNA. The sample yields 50,000 to 70,000 clones; 70% to 80% were counted once. The ten biggest clones cover roughly 3.1% of the sample.

Looking up the germline V gene (reference sequence) yields CDR1 MNHEY and CDR2 SMNVEV. Trimming at the junction amounts to 1 base on V and 2 bases on J, and the germline ends lie 9 bases apart. Inclusive of the bounding cysteine and phenylalanine, the CDR3 is 14 residues long. Only CDR3 DNA is held: 42 bases, read in frame from base 1. Beyond this particular receptor, the publication reports: Some IMGT-functional V segments, including TRBV6-2 and TRBV6-3, could not be told apart with the 87-base-pair reads, so those segments were excluded. HLA typing was unavailable for some donors at each locus, so association tests used only the typed subset. Specific HLA alleles were associated with over 15,000 TCR beta sequences at a false discovery rate of 0.05 in a later analysis. It was suggested by the authors that the approach could potentially be generalized to other disease states and immunological phenotypes. While some public TCRs were present in many individuals, most TCR sequences turned up only very rarely across donors. A few of the identified cytomegalovirus-associated TCR beta chains were confirmed in vitro to be specific for cytomegalovirus antigens. A later analysis found that TCR association rates varied across HLA loci, with DRB1 alleles showing the most associated TCRs and HLA-C alleles the fewest. A group of highly shared sequence variants was considered likely to be a technical artifact of the sequencing pipeline. In an earlier analysis of roughly 500 of the donors, most TCR beta V segments appeared in productive rearrangements about 90% or about 30% of the time, broadly matching IMGT annotations. In a later analysis, HLA-associated TCR beta chains showed more clonal expansion and lower generation probabilities than non-associated chains that were equally common. In a later genetic analysis, fewer N-insertions in productive TCRs were reported among donors in an Asian-associated ancestry cluster than the approximately 630-donor mean. Linkage disequilibrium might explain the correlated functional status among segregating V segments, but an unknown experimental factor could not be excluded. In a later analysis, several top co-occurrence clusters were reported to appear linked to parvovirus B19, influenza, CMV and Epstein-Barr virus. The only immune exposure information available for the cohort was CMV serostatus. Sequencing depth was assumed to be roughly uniform across donors in the presence/absence analyses, though that assumption may not hold. In a later genetic analysis, a missense DCLRE1C variant was associated with V-gene and J-gene trimming of TCR beta chains, and the association was replicated in an independent cohort. Approximately 16 rarely observed V segments, including chromosome 9 orphons, were excluded from the earlier analysis of approximately 500 of the donors because counts were too low. A later analysis found that most CMV-associated TCR beta chains appeared HLA-restricted, with HLA associations seemingly driven largely by CMV exposure. In this cohort, only TCR beta chains were sequenced, and detectable features were limited by the absence of alpha or paired-chain data. The classifier was reported to diagnose cytomegalovirus status with high specificity and sensitivity in both the original and validation cohorts. When HLA alleles, especially DR and DQ, strongly co-occurred, TCR associations were difficult to assign to individual alleles. A further reported finding was that TCR beta sequences accurately predicted the HLA-A and HLA-B alleles for most subjects in the first cohort. A total of roughly 160 TCR beta chains were listed by the study as associated with cytomegalovirus.

Specimen: PBMCs. This TCR came from a girl aged 5-17 years in good health and CMV-seropositive. The V gene is TRBV27 and the J gene is TRBJ2-7; too little of a D gene remains to name it. The sequenced DNA: TGTGCCAGCAGTTTATTAGGTACTACCTACGAGCAGTACTTC. Its amino acids are CASSLLGTTYEQYF.